This entry lists 29 T cell receptor beta chains sequenced from one sample in a study of T cell repertoires in cytomegalovirus infection. TCRdb fed the reads into MiXCR, producing one record per CDR3 protein. Found here are around 530,000 distinct CDR3 sequences, more than 15% of them singletons; the top ten hold about 24%. Material: CD8+ T cells from PBMCs. The receptor set was obtained from a human donor in good health (CMV status not recorded). Some clones in this sample may be carry-over from other donors' samples.

Many counts were recorded for this clonotype. The chain is built from TRBV11-2 and TRBJ2-5; 7 bases are a match to TRBD2. V was clipped by 7 bases and J by 0 bases; unmatched bases: 8. This CDR3 has 15 amino acids. Germline assignment: CDR1 SGHAT and CDR2 FQNNGV. Here the CDR3 DNA reads TGTGCCAGCACCCCTTCGGGGGGATACCAAGAGACCCAGTACTTC. Its translation: CASTPSGGYQETQYF.

This clonotype was counted ten times or more. The CDR3 loop is CASSSHISGPTGSEKLFF. As DNA, the CDR3 is TGTGCCAGCAGTTCTCATATCTCCGGCCCTACGGGTTCTGAAAAACTGTTTTTT. The chain carries TRBV28 and TRBJ1-4, with D unclear. Trimming cost V 4 bases and J 7 bases, with 25 bases left between them. This CDR3 comprises 18 residues. CDR1 is MDHEN and CDR2 is SYDVKM in the germline V gene.

This clonotype was counted a few times. The genes are TRBV4-1 and TRBJ2-2; TRBD2 matches at 11 bases. The junction had 2 bases not matched to a gene; V was cut back by 2 bases and J by 6 bases. The CDR3 loop spans 15 amino acids. Germline-derived CDR1 and CDR2 are MGHRA and YSYEKL. CDR3 in DNA: TGCGCCAGCAGCCAAAGGACTAGCGGGTCCGGGGAGCTGTTTTTT. It yields the protein CASSQRTSGSGELFF.

This clonotype appeared many times. The chain employs TRBV7-9 and TRBJ2-5, with 8 bases lining up with TRBD1. The CDR3 covers 16 residues. Germline loops: CDR1 SEHNR, CDR2 FQNEAQ (reference sequence). The trim removed 2 bases at V and 4 bases at J, leaving 9 bases unmatched. The CDR3 is CASSLLSTGGIETQYF. Here the CDR3 DNA reads TGTGCCAGCAGCTTACTCTCAACAGGGGGGATAGAGACCCAGTACTTC. The full variable domain, with the rest looked up from reference TRBV7-9 and TRBJ2-5, is DTGVSQNPRHKITKRGQNVTFRCDPISEHNRLYWYRQTLGQGPEFLTYFQNEAQLEKSRLLSDRFSAERPKGSFSTLEIQRTEQGDSAMYLCASSLLSTGGIETQYFGPGTRLLVL.

The V call is TRBV29-1, the J call TRBJ1-5; no firm D call. The V end was cut by 4 bases, the J end by 0 bases, with 4 bases between. The CDR3 totals 12 residues. Per germline, CDR1 SQVTM and CDR2 ANQGSEA. The DNA of the CDR3 is TGCAGCGTTGTGGATAGCAATCAGCCCCAGCATTTT. Encoded protein: CSVVDSNQPQHF.

The J gene is TRBJ2-1, the V gene TRBV14; TRBD2 might be the D (6 bases). V was shortened by 0 bases and J by 1 base, with 13 bases between the two germline ends. The CDR3 loop spans 17 amino acids. The V gene's germline CDR1 is SGHDN and CDR2 FVKESK. CDR3: CASSQDSGRVSYNEQFF. The CDR3, as DNA: TGTGCCAGCAGCCAAGATAGCGGCAGGGTTTCCTACAATGAGCAGTTCTTC.

The chain uses TRBV9 and TRBJ1-2; 8 bases align to TRBD1. The CDR3 is 15 amino acids. Per the germline V gene, CDR1 is SGDLS and CDR2 is YYNGEE. After removal of 4 bases from V and 8 bases from J, the junction contained 13 bases not matched to a gene. CDR3 nucleotide sequence: TGTGCCAGCAGCCCACTCAGGGGGCGGGTTGAAGGCTACACCTTC. Its translation is CASSPLRGRVEGYTF.

This clonotype has at least ten counts. This chain joins TRBV10-3 and TRBJ2-7, with D possibly being TRBD2 (5 bases). The CDR3 sequence is 14 residues long. Deletions cut 7 bases from V and 3 bases from J, with 16 bases between. The germline V gene has CDR1 ENHRY and CDR2 SYGVKD. The CDR3: CAITSADRDYEQYF. CDR3 in DNA: TGTGCCATCACCTCGGCCGACCGGGACTACGAGCAGTACTTC.

In its sample, this clonotype was seen a few times. The chain uses TRBV5-1 and TRBJ1-1; possible D gene TRBD1, 5 bases. Germline values: CDR1 SGHRS, CDR2 YFSETQ. This CDR3 has 15 amino acids. The V gene lost 4 bases and the J gene lost 4 bases, with 17 bases spanning the gap. CDR3 nucleotides: TGCGCCAGCAGCAGTTCAGGGATGGCCTTCACTGAAGCTTTCTTT. It codes for CASSSSGMAFTEAFF.

The chain links TRBV24-1 to TRBJ2-1; 9 bases agree with TRBD2. The germline V gene has CDR1 KGHDR and CDR2 SFDVKD. This CDR3 has 13 amino acids. With V trimmed by 2 bases and J by 13 bases, 5 bases remained unmatched. Written as DNA, the CDR3 is TGTGCCACCAGTGATTCTAGCGGGGTTGGACAGTTCTTC. Its translation is CATSDSSGVGQFF.

This clonotype was counted many times. The rearrangement uses TRBV27 and TRBJ2-7; D unclear. Germline-derived CDR1 and CDR2 are MNHEY and SMNVEV (reference sequence). The CDR3 covers 15 residues. The germline V and J ends were trimmed by 2 bases and 0 bases, with 11 bases remaining between them. CDR3 amino acids: CASSLGQASSYEQYF. The CDR3 nucleotides are TGTGCCAGCAGTTTAGGTCAAGCGAGCTCCTACGAGCAGTACTTC.

This clonotype has at least ten counts. The chain couples TRBV12-3 or TRBV12-4 to TRBJ1-1, with D unclear. This CDR3 has 12 residues. The V end lost 6 bases, the J end lost 3 bases, and 8 bases lay between the germline ends. For the CDR3, the DNA is TGTGCCAGCAGGTGGGAGTACACTGAAGCTTTCTTT. Translating it yields CASRWEYTEAFF.

This clonotype was observed at least ten times. The CDR3 coding sequence is TGTGCCAGCAGTTACCCCCAACTAGCGGGAGTCTCCTACGAGCAGTACTTC. Its protein product is CASSYPQLAGVSYEQYF. The chain employs TRBV6-2 or TRBV6-3 and TRBJ2-7, with TRBD2 matching 11 bases. This CDR3 contains 17 residues. After removal of 2 bases from V and 0 bases from J, the junction contained 6 bases not matched to a gene. CDR1 MNHEY and CDR2 SVGEGT come from the germline V gene.

This clonotype was observed a handful of times. The genes are TRBV30 and TRBJ1-1; D is unclear. Germline V CDR1 and CDR2: GTSNPN, SVGIG (reference sequence). The CDR3 is 14 amino acids. The V end lost 3 bases, the J end lost 0 bases, and 11 bases lay between the germline ends. The CDR3: CAWRLTEMNTEAFF. The DNA of the CDR3 is TGTGCCTGGAGACTTACTGAAATGAACACTGAAGCTTTCTTT.

Turning to this clonotype: It may be a read error: a sequence one base away is much more abundant. The chain couples TRBV5-1 to TRBJ1-1; D might be TRBD1 (6 bases). This CDR3 contains 15 residues. Trimming removed 3 bases from V and 6 bases from J, with 18 bases in between. Germline V lookup: CDR1 SGHRS, CDR2 YFSETQ. The CDR3 sequence: CASSWDTPANSEAFF. The CDR3, as DNA: TGCGCCAGCAGCTGGGACACGCCCGCTAACTCTGAAGCTTTCTTT.

In its sample, this clonotype was seen many times. The chain recombines TRBV11-2 with TRBJ2-3; D is unresolved. The CDR3 loop spans 14 amino acids. Trimming took off 1 base at V and 0 bases at J, with 5 bases between the two ends. CDR1 is SGHAT and CDR2 is FQNNGV in the germline V gene. The DNA for the CDR3 is TGTGCCAGCAGCTTAGCTCTTAGCACAGATACGCAGTATTTT. This translates into CASSLALSTDTQYF.

At least ten counts were recorded for this clonotype. This chain links TRBV12-3 or TRBV12-4 with TRBJ2-4; possibly TRBD2 for D (5 bases). The CDR3 spans 15 residues. V shed 5 bases and J shed 0 bases, with 11 bases lying between them. CDR3: CASSQSGLAKNIQYF. The CDR3 bases are TGTGCCAGCAGTCAATCCGGACTAGCCAAAAACATTCAGTACTTC.

This clonotype showed up many times. The chain links TRBV25-1 to TRBJ2-2; 9 bases match TRBD1. CDR1 is MGHDK and CDR2 is SYGVNS in the germline V gene. This CDR3 is built from 16 residues. Trimming removed 3 bases from V and 3 bases from J; junction bases left unmatched: 5. The CDR3 DNA follows: TGTGCCAGCAGTGACGGACAGGGGACATACACCGGGGAGCTGTTTTTT. This sequence encodes CASSDGQGTYTGELFF.

This clonotype was picked up many times. This chain connects TRBV12-3 or TRBV12-4 to TRBJ1-2; D is uncertain. CDR3 length: 13 amino acids. V was pared by 2 bases and J by 4 bases, with 8 bases between. The CDR3 loop reads CASSLSAPYGYTF. The CDR3 DNA is TGTGCCAGCAGTTTAAGTGCCCCCTATGGCTACACCTTC.

This clonotype has a handful of counts. The chain links TRBV5-4 to TRBJ2-3, with 14 bases lining up with TRBD2. From germline, CDR1 is SGHNT and CDR2 YYREEE (reference sequence). The CDR3 loop spans 18 amino acids. V lost 1 base, J lost 5 bases, and 9 bases stayed unmatched. CDR3 bases: TGTGCCAGCAGCTTGAATATGGGACTAGCGGGAGATGAAGATACGCAGTATTTT. This gives the protein CASSLNMGLAGDEDTQYF.

V usage is TRBV12-3 or TRBV12-4 and J usage is TRBJ1-1; TRBD1 aligns across 9 bases. The CDR3 is 15 residues long. The ends lost 1 base at V and 6 bases at J; junction bases unmatched: 6. The CDR3 coding sequence is TGTGCCAGCAGTTTAGGGGAACAGGGGGCCCCTGAAGCTTTCTTT. As protein: CASSLGEQGAPEAFF.

This clonotype was recorded many times. V is TRBV7-8 and J is TRBJ2-7, with D possibly TRBD1 on 7 matching bases. Trimming left V 8 bases short and J 3 bases short, with 20 bases between. The germline CDR1 and CDR2 sequences are SGHVS and FQNEAQ. The CDR3 covers 15 residues. CDR3 region: CASAKQGRRNYEQYF. Written as DNA, the CDR3 is TGTGCCAGCGCCAAACAGGGGAGGAGAAACTACGAGCAGTACTTC.

This clonotype showed up just a few times. The V and J genes are TRBV7-9 and TRBJ1-5; the D is unclear. Trimming took 3 bases from V and 4 from J, leaving 10 bases between them. Germline V gene sequence: CDR1 SEHNR, CDR2 FQNEAQ (reference sequence). The CDR3 has 14 residues. The DNA for the CDR3 is TGTGCCAGCAGCTTTCCAGGACTTAATCAGCCCCAGCATTTT. This codes for CASSFPGLNQPQHF.

This clonotype was recorded a few times. The rearrangement links TRBV7-9 to TRBJ1-1; TRBD1 matches at 9 bases. CDR3 size: 15 residues. Germline-derived CDR1 and CDR2 are SEHNR and FQNEAQ (reference sequence). The V gene end was trimmed by 6 bases and the J gene end by 0 bases; junction bases not matched to a gene: 5. As DNA, the CDR3 is TGTGCCAGCAGGGAGAGACAGGGGGTGAACACTGAAGCTTTCTTT. Its protein product is CASRERQGVNTEAFF.

Only a few counts were recorded for this clonotype. The chain uses TRBV10-3 and TRBJ2-7; perhaps TRBD2 as D (5 bases). V was cut by 2 bases and J by 0 bases, with 11 bases left in between. The CDR3 runs to 15 residues. Germline V gene lookup returns CDR1 ENHRY and CDR2 SYGVKD. CDR3 amino acids: CAISEGELVSYEQYF. CDR3 DNA: TGTGCCATCAGTGAGGGGGAGCTGGTCTCCTACGAGCAGTACTTC.

The chain uses TRBV20-1 and TRBJ2-7; perhaps TRBD1 as D (7 bases). CDR1 is DFQATT, CDR2 SNEGSKA, per germline (reference sequence). This CDR3 spans 14 amino acids. The germline V and J ends were trimmed by 0 bases and 6 bases, with 15 bases remaining between them. CDR3 bases: TGCAGTGCTAGAGATAGTCAGGGGGGCCTCGAGCAGTACTTC. Translating it yields CSARDSQGGLEQYF.

This clonotype was counted many times. The CDR3 is CASTQSWRQGANQPQHF. CDR3 DNA: TGCGCCAGCACCCAATCGTGGCGGCAGGGGGCGAATCAGCCCCAGCATTTT. The chain carries TRBV23-1 and TRBJ1-5, with 8 bases fitting TRBD1. TRBV23-1 is an ORF, with its function uncertain. Losses at the gene ends were 7 bases for V and 4 bases for J; bases not matched to a gene: 15. The CDR3 spans 17 residues.

In its sample, this clonotype was seen many times. The J gene is TRBJ2-1, the V gene TRBV10-2; tentative D call: TRBD2 (6 bases). With 7 bases removed from V and 0 bases from J, the gap between germline ends came to 10 bases. CDR1 and CDR2 (germline): WSHSY, SAAADI. The CDR3 is made up of 14 amino acids. The CDR3 region has the DNA TGCGCCAGCACTCTAGCGAGCTCCTACAATGAGCAGTTCTTC. It yields the protein CASTLASSYNEQFF.

This clonotype was recorded at least ten times. The chain joins TRBV10-3 to TRBJ2-7, with a weak D call TRBD2 (6 bases). This CDR3 has 13 residues. From germline, CDR1 is ENHRY and CDR2 SYGVKD. The germline V and J ends were trimmed by 7 bases and 1 base, with 11 bases remaining between them. The CDR3 nucleotides read TGTGCCATCAACGGACGGGAGTCCTACGAGCAGTACTTC. Translating it yields CAINGRESYEQYF.